The source of this TCR beta chain is a study of T cell repertoires in cytomegalovirus infection. Across the study: Indications of both CMV infection and matching HLA type were provided by public TCR beta signatures.

Turning to this clonotype: Its antigen is unknown.

Each CDR3 protein is one row after TCRdb ran MiXCR on the reads. The top ten clones hold roughly 10% of a sample with hundreds of thousands of distinct CDR3 sequences, approximately 11% of them seen once. CDR1 and CDR2 from the germline V gene are DFQATT and SNEGSKA (reference sequence). The CDR3 runs 16 residues. The ends were cut back, 0 bases at V and 0 bases at J, with 12 bases in the middle. General study results and limits: Adding up the frequency of public TCR beta families identified people who carried CMV plus the relevant HLA. In two of eight donors, the top clonotype was HLA-C-restricted CMV-specific.

The gene calls are TRBV20-1 and TRBJ1-3; D is unresolved. The receptor was derived from a human donor in good health (CMV status not recorded). Some clones in this sample may be carry-over from other donors' samples. Sequencing was done on a sample of PBMCs. The DNA of the CDR3 is TGCAGTGCTAGAGACGGCAGCAAAGCCTCTGGAAACACCATATATTTT. This codes for CSARDGSKASGNTIYF.